This is a list of T cell receptor beta chains from one sample in a study of blood T cell repertoires in COVID-19. Sequenced by immunoSEQ multiplex PCR; TCRdb stores in-frame clones only, minus some. The sample carries approximately 71,000 clones, 90% recorded once. Sequenced sample: peripheral blood. The receptor source for this set is a woman aged 18-29 years with acute or convalescent COVID-19. CDR3s include the opening cysteine and the closing phenylalanine or tryptophan. Fields, in order: J gene, D gene, V gene, clone size, CDR3 protein, CDR3 DNA. A D gene is named only where the DNA matches it firmly. Expanded clones are given a class, and other clones once, few, many or no size at all.

>TRBJ1-6|TRBD1|TRBV5-5|once
CASSRNSNRQGGRSPLHF
TGTGCCAGCAGCCGGAACAGCAATCGACAGGGGGGTAGGTCACCCCTCCACTTT
>TRBJ2-7|TRBD2|TRBV7-2|NA
CASSLGVAGGTYEQYF
TGTGCCAGCAGCTTAGGCGTAGCGGGGGGGACTTACGAGCAGTACTTC
>TRBJ2-5|NA|TRBV1|NA
CTSSQDAQPGQLEETQYF
TGCACCAGCAGCCAAGACGCACAACCGGGACAGCTTGAAGAGACCCAGTACTTC
>TRBJ1-4|NA|TRBV21-1|NA
CASSNIGWDRGLGNEKLFF
TGTGCCAGCAGCAACATCGGGTGGGACAGGGGGCTCGGGAATGAAAAACTGTTTTTT
>TRBJ2-2|NA|TRBV5-4|few
CASSFTGRTGELFF
TGTGCCAGCAGCTTCACAGGGCGAACCGGGGAGCTGTTTTTT
>TRBJ1-6|NA|TRBV2|NA
CASSQGNSPLHF
TGTGCCAGCAGTCAGGGTAATTCACCCCTCCACTTT
>TRBJ1-3|NA|TRBV28|NA
CASSMGLQSSGNTIYF
TGTGCCAGCAGTATGGGCCTCCAGAGCTCTGGAAACACCATATATTTT
>TRBJ2-3|NA|TRBV28|NA
CASTSVDTQYF
TGTGCCAGCACATCGGTGGATACGCAGTATTTT
>TRBJ1-1|NA|TRBV4-3|NA
CASSIRGGTEAFF
TGCGCCAGCAGCATTAGGGGAGGGACTGAAGCTTTCTTT
>TRBJ1-1|NA|TRBV7-9|once
CASSASVGVYVTEAFF
TGTGCCAGCAGCGCGTCGGTCGGGGTGTATGTCACTGAAGCTTTCTTT
>TRBJ1-1|NA|TRBV4-3|NA
CASSQDTGRTEAFF
TGCGCCAGCAGCCAAGATACAGGGCGGACTGAAGCTTTCTTT
>TRBJ1-1|TRBD1|TRBV10-1|once
CASSPTGTGEAFF
TGCGCCAGCAGCCCGACGGGGACAGGGGAAGCTTTCTTT
>TRBJ2-1|TRBD2|TRBV28|NA
CASRPQRGSYNEQFF
TGTGCCAGCAGGCCCCAGCGGGGCTCCTACAATGAGCAGTTCTTC
>TRBJ2-7|NA|TRBV6-5|NA
CASSSTGYYEQYF
TGTGCCAGCAGTTCGACAGGTTACTACGAGCAGTACTTC
>TRBJ1-6|NA|TRBV4-2|NA
CASSQEVQGLSPLHF
TGTGCCAGCAGCCAAGAAGTTCAGGGTCTCTCACCCCTCCACTTT
>TRBJ2-2|TRBD1|TRBV5-1|NA
CASSLVTGQTGELFF
TGCGCCAGCAGCTTGGTGACAGGGCAAACCGGGGAGCTGTTTTTT
>TRBJ2-1|TRBD1|TRBV6-6|NA
CASSPGQGEYNEQFF
TGTGCCAGCAGTCCTGGACAGGGGGAATACAATGAGCAGTTCTTC
>TRBJ1-2|NA|TRBV4-3|few
CASSRSNREGDGYTF
TGCGCCAGCAGCCGCTCAAACAGGGAAGGCGATGGCTACACCTTC
>TRBJ2-1|TRBD2|TRBV7-2|once
CASSQRAGREQFF
TGTGCCAGCAGTCAAAGAGCGGGACGTGAGCAGTTCTTC
>TRBJ2-3|TRBD2|TRBV2|NA
CASSAASGRSDTQYF
TGTGCCAGCAGTGCTGCTAGCGGGAGGTCAGATACGCAGTATTTT
>TRBJ2-1|TRBD2|TRBV27|NA
CATAVAGVSYNEQFF
TGTGCCACCGCCGTAGCGGGGGTCTCCTACAATGAGCAGTTCTTC
>TRBJ2-5|NA|TRBV5-1|NA
CASSLAGGVETQYF
TGCGCCAGCAGCTTGGCCGGCGGGGTAGAGACCCAGTACTTC
>TRBJ1-4|NA|TRBV6-5|NA
CASRDTLREKLFF
TGTGCCAGCAGGGACACCCTTCGTGAAAAACTGTTTTTT
>TRBJ1-1|NA|TRBV5-1|NA
CASSPGGNTEAFF
TGCGCCAGCAGCCCCGGGGGGAACACTGAAGCTTTCTTT
>TRBJ2-7|NA|TRBV2|NA
CASSVNEQYF
TGTGCCAGCAGTGTCAACGAGCAGTACTTC
>TRBJ1-6|NA|TRBV30|NA
CAWSLGSSYNSPLHF
TGTGCCTGGAGTCTCGGTAGCTCCTATAATTCACCCCTCCACTTT
>TRBJ1-2|NA|TRBV21-1|NA
CARRRDRPLYGYTF
TGTGCCAGAAGAAGGGACAGACCACTCTATGGCTACACCTTC
>TRBJ2-7|NA|TRBV18|NA
CASSPKGGVYVEQYF
TGTGCCAGCTCACCAAAGGGGGGGGTATATGTCGAGCAGTACTTC
>TRBJ1-5|NA|TRBV12-2|NA
CASRLILMGNQPQHF
TGTGCAAGTCGACTGATACTCATGGGCAATCAGCCCCAGCATTTT
>TRBJ2-1|TRBD2|TRBV2|NA
CASRPFASGLNEQFF
TGTGCCAGCAGGCCCTTTGCTAGCGGGCTCAATGAGCAGTTCTTC
>TRBJ1-3|NA|TRBV9|NA
CASSVAPNTRGNTIYF
TGTGCCAGCAGCGTAGCTCCCAACACGAGGGGAAACACCATATATTTT
>TRBJ1-3|NA|TRBV6-1|NA
CASSEAPGVRNTIYF
TGTGCCAGCAGTGAAGCTCCAGGGGTCCGGAACACCATATATTTT
>TRBJ2-3|TRBD2|TRBV14|NA
CASSQVWGSGGAPPSTDTQYF
TGTGCCAGCAGCCAAGTCTGGGGTAGCGGGGGCGCACCCCCTAGCACAGATACGCAGTATTTT
>TRBJ1-5|NA|TRBV28|NA
CASSFERGGNQPQHF
TGTGCCAGCAGTTTTGAAAGGGGCGGCAATCAGCCCCAGCATTTT
>TRBJ2-7|TRBD2|TRBV7-8|once
CASSLRTSGSYEQYF
TGTGCCAGCAGCCTCAGGACTAGCGGGAGCTACGAGCAGTACTTC
>TRBJ2-1|TRBD2|TRBV19|NA
CASSPGTSSLEQFF
TGTGCCAGTAGTCCCGGGACTAGCTCACTAGAGCAGTTCTTC
>TRBJ1-1|NA|TRBV12-3/TRBV12-4|few
CASSPTVNTEAFF
TGTGCCAGCAGCCCGACAGTGAACACTGAAGCTTTCTTT
>TRBJ2-1|TRBD2|TRBV7-6|once
CASSLGSGGYNEQFF
TGTGCCAGCAGCTTAGGTAGCGGGGGCTACAATGAGCAGTTCTTC
>TRBJ1-5|TRBD1|TRBV6-2/TRBV6-3|NA
CASSQTGVQPQHF
TGTGCCAGCAGTCAGACAGGGGTTCAGCCCCAGCATTTT
>TRBJ1-1|TRBD1|TRBV7-2|NA
CASSKDRGTEAFF
TGTGCCAGCAGCAAGGACAGGGGCACTGAAGCTTTCTTT